This T cell receptor beta chain was captured by sequencing in a study of blood T cells in healthy people across ages. Whole-study results and caveats: PBMC samples, being unsorted, prevented any conclusive comparison of naive and antigen-experienced cells.

Trimming removed 5 bases from V and 4 bases from J, with 14 bases in between. There are 14 residues in the CDR3. Germline V gene data show CDR1 as SGHTA and CDR2 as FQGNSA. A sample-barcoded 5' primer and a J-beta primer mix were used in a second PCR of roughly 7 to 11 cycles. TCRdb used MiXCR to reprocess the 5' RACE reads, holding one entry per CDR3 protein. In the table there are hundreds of thousands of distinct CDR3 sequences, roughly 25% of which are singletons. In the case of this clonotype: Its cognate antigen is unknown.

Extractions gave at least 6 micrograms of total RNA per sample. This sample also belongs to another study, concerning T cells of mothers and their children. This second study says: Related mother-child pairs shared marginally more repertoire than unrelated pairs, though not significantly. The authors identified no persistent microchimeric T cell clones.

The clonotype comes from a boy younger than 18 in good health. The specimen sequenced was blood. This chain uses TRBV7-2 with TRBJ1-2; possibly TRBD1 for D (6 bases). The CDR3 DNA reads TGTGCCAGCAGCCAACAGGGTCTCGGCTATGGCTACACCTTC. Residues: CASSQQGLGYGYTF. Supplemented by reference TRBV7-2 and TRBJ1-2, the full variable domain reads GAGVSQSPSNKVTEKGKDVELRCDPISGHTALYWYRQSLGQGLEFLIYFQGNSAPDKSGLPSDRFSAERTGGSVSTLTIQRTQQEDSAVYLCASSQQGLGYGYTFGSGTRLTVV.